This T cell receptor (beta chain) comes out of a study of T cell responses to AZD1222 COVID-19 vaccine. Points from the study as a whole: Seropositive AZD1222 recipients at baseline numbered only five or six. Receipt of two AZD1222 doses was followed by a rise in Spike-specific TCR breadth and depth. In a largely white British group with more females than males, clonal diversity was possibly underestimated.

Measured with immunoSEQ multiplex PCR; TCRdb has only the in-frame clones, and not every one. Seen here are about 56,000 clones, approximately 86% observed once, and the top ten hold 6.9%. CDR3 length equals 16 residues. Germline V gene data show CDR1 as SGHRS and CDR2 as YFSETQ. Trimming left V 0 bases short and J 7 bases short, with 14 bases between. As concerns this clone: As yet, its antigen is unknown.

Pooled together were second doses at about 4 or about 12 weeks. The starting material was peripheral blood, obtained 28 days after the second AZD1222 dose. The receptor was derived from an adult who received the AZD1222 COVID-19 vaccine. This chain links TRBV5-1 with TRBJ1-6; tentatively, D is TRBD1 (5 bases). The CDR3, as DNA: TGCGCCAGCAGCTTGGGTTCCGGGACGGCGAATTCACCCCTCCACTTT. This translates into CASSLGSGTANSPLHF. Together with reference TRBV5-1 and TRBJ1-6, the CDR3 gives the full variable domain: KAGVTQTPRYLIKTRGQQVTLSCSPISGHRSVSWYQQTPGQGLQFLFEYFSETQRNKGNFPGRFSGRQFSNSRSEMNVSTLELGDSALYLCASSLGSGTANSPLHFGNGTRLTVT.